One sample yielded the 25 T cell receptor beta chains listed below, sequenced in a study of T cells after posttransplantation cyclophosphamide. The protocol was immunoSEQ multiplex PCR, while the TCRdb copy is restricted to in-frame clones and leaves out a portion. The sample has 30,000 or so clones; roughly 89% are singletons. Sequencing was carried out using PBMCs. These receptors were taken from a woman between 40 and 55 years old with a blood cancer, CMV-positive, and with a related stem cell donor.

This chain uses TRBV2 with TRBJ2-1, with 7 positions matching TRBD1. CDR3 size: 14 residues. The trim removed 5 bases at V and 4 bases at J, leaving 5 bases unmatched. Germline CDR1 is SNHLY and CDR2 is FYNNEI. The CDR3 nucleotides read TGTGCCAGCAGTTACGGGACAGAATACAATGAGCAGTTCTTC. It translates to CASSYGTEYNEQFF. Together with reference TRBV2 and TRBJ2-1, the CDR3 gives the full variable domain: EPEVTQTPSHQVTQMGQEVILRCVPISNHLYFYWYRQILGQKVEFLVSFYNNEISEKSEIFDDQFSVERPDGSNFTLKIRSTKLEDSAMYFCASSYGTEYNEQFFGPGTRLTVL.

V gene TRBV10-2 combines with J gene TRBJ2-7; no clear D gene. The germline V gene encodes CDR1 WSHSY and CDR2 SAAADI. CDR3 length equals 11 residues. V lost 4 bases and J 3 bases, leaving 4 bases between the germline ends. CDR3 sequence: CASSAGYEQYF. For the CDR3, the DNA is TGCGCCAGCAGTGCGGGCTACGAGCAGTACTTC.

This chain connects TRBV21-1 to TRBJ1-1. TRBV21-1 is shown as a pseudogene. CDR3 length: 15 amino acids. CDR3 sequence (DNA): TGTGCCAGCAGCCGTCAGCCGGAGCCCTTTCCCGAAGCTTTCTTT. Its translation is CASSRQPEPFPEAFF.

This sequence joins TRBV18 and TRBJ1-4; 7 positions agree with TRBD1. V lost 5 bases, J lost 5 bases, and 11 bases stayed unmatched. CDR1 is KGHSH and CDR2 is LQKENI in the germline V gene. This CDR3 contains 16 residues. The CDR3 here is CASSAVRDRQNEKLFF. DNA for the CDR3: TGTGCCAGCTCAGCGGTACGGGACAGACAAAATGAAAAACTGTTTTTT.

The rearrangement uses TRBV7-3 and TRBJ2-1; TRBD1 agrees at 9 bases. Per germline, CDR1 SGHTA and CDR2 FQGTGA. This CDR3 spans 17 amino acids. V lost 5 bases to trimming and J lost 8 bases; unmatched junction nucleotides: 16. CDR3 loop: CASSDPGTGFRRDEQFF. CDR3 DNA: TGTGCCAGCAGCGATCCCGGGACAGGGTTTAGAAGGGATGAGCAGTTCTTC.

The chain has TRBV7-2 and TRBJ2-1; 10 bases line up with TRBD2. J was trimmed by 7 bases and V by 3 bases; bases with no gene match: 12. This CDR3 is 17 amino acids long. Germline V CDR1 and CDR2: SGHTA, FQGNSA. CDR3 in DNA: TGTGCCAGCAGCTTGGGTTTGGCTAGCGGGGGTGCAAATGAGCAGTTCTTC. It yields the protein CASSLGLASGGANEQFF.

The chain has TRBV5-1 and TRBJ2-7; TRBD2 is a possible D gene (6 bases). Germline CDR1 reads SGHRS; CDR2 reads YFSETQ. Trimming removed 0 bases at V and 5 bases at J, with 12 bases between. The CDR3 is 14 residues long. CDR3 amino acids: CASSLVPGVDEQYF. As DNA, the CDR3 is TGCGCCAGCAGCTTGGTCCCGGGGGTGGACGAGCAGTACTTC. The full variable domain, rest sourced from reference TRBV5-1 and TRBJ2-7, is KAGVTQTPRYLIKTRGQQVTLSCSPISGHRSVSWYQQTPGQGLQFLFEYFSETQRNKGNFPGRFSGRQFSNSRSEMNVSTLELGDSALYLCASSLVPGVDEQYFGPGTRLTVT.

The V gene is TRBV6-1, the J gene TRBJ2-7; the match to TRBD1 covers 8 bases. Trimming at V came to 7 bases and at J to 9 bases, leaving 8 bases not matched to a gene. The CDR3 sequence is 12 residues long. CDR1 MNHNS and CDR2 SASEGT come from the germline V gene. In DNA form, the CDR3 reads TGTGCCAGCAATGAGAGACAGGGGAGGCAGTACTTC. Translating gives CASNERQGRQYF.

This clone has more than one count but fewer than ten. The chain employs TRBV6-6 and TRBJ1-1; D remains unclear. The V gene lost 6 bases and the J gene lost 1 base, with 6 bases spanning the gap. Germline assignment: CDR1 MNHNY and CDR2 SVGAGI (reference sequence). CDR3 length: 12 amino acids. CDR3 DNA: TGTGCCAGCAGCGCAGGGAACACTGAAGCTTTCTTT. Translated, it gives CASSAGNTEAFF.

The gene calls are TRBV7-9 and TRBJ1-1; no clear D. Germline CDR1 reads SEHNR; CDR2 reads FQNEAQ (reference sequence). Trimming removed 1 base from V and 5 bases from J, with 14 bases in between. This CDR3 contains 15 residues. CDR3 nucleotide sequence: TGTGCCAGCAGCTTAGGGCTAAGGAAGGAGACTGAAGCTTTCTTT. This translates into CASSLGLRKETEAFF.

V gene TRBV6-4 combines with J gene TRBJ1-3; the match to TRBD1 covers 7 bases. The trim removed 5 bases at V and 0 bases at J, leaving 4 bases unmatched. This CDR3 is built from 15 residues. The V gene's germline CDR1 is MRHNA and CDR2 SNTAGT. CDR3 loop: CASSPTGNSGNTIYF. The CDR3 DNA is TGTGCCAGCAGTCCGACAGGGAACTCTGGAAACACCATATATTTT.

The gene calls are TRBV27 and TRBJ1-2; 7 bases align to TRBD1. CDR3 length equals 13 residues. V dropped 5 bases and J dropped 4; count of bases not matched to a gene: 4. Germline-derived CDR1 and CDR2 are MNHEY and SMNVEV (reference sequence). The CDR3 sequence: CASSPQGTYGYTF. CDR3 nucleotides: TGTGCCAGCAGTCCACAGGGGACCTATGGCTACACCTTC.

Only one count was recorded for this clone. The J gene is TRBJ2-5, the V gene TRBV19; D gene uncertain. Looked up from germline, CDR1 is LNHDA and CDR2 is SQIVND (reference sequence). Trimming took 6 bases from V and 5 from J, leaving 13 bases between them. The CDR3 consists of 13 residues. The CDR3: CASRDSLWETQYF. CDR3 coding DNA: TGTGCCAGTAGAGACTCCCTCTGGGAGACCCAGTACTTC.

V usage is TRBV7-3 and J usage is TRBJ2-5; 9 nucleotides match TRBD2. This CDR3 region has 15 residues. The germline gives CDR1 SGHTA, CDR2 FQGTGA. V gave up 0 bases and J gave up 4 bases; unmatched junction bases: 3. CDR3 nucleotides: TGTGCCAGCAGCTTAACCGGCGGGGGGGTAGAGACCCAGTACTTC. Protein: CASSLTGGGVETQYF.

This sequence joins TRBV7-2 and TRBJ2-7; the D gene is possibly TRBD2 (6 bases). CDR1 and CDR2 from the germline V gene are SGHTA and FQGNSA. There are 14 residues in the CDR3. V was shortened by 9 bases and J by 6 bases, with 21 bases between the two germline ends. CDR3 DNA sequence: TGTGCCAGTACCGGGACTCAGCCGGGTCTCGAGCAGTACTTC. Translated, it gives CASTGTQPGLEQYF.

The CDR3 DNA reads TGTGCCAGCAGCTTATATCTGGGCTTCTACGAGCAGTACTTC. It specifies CASSLYLGFYEQYF. This sequence joins TRBV7-9 and TRBJ2-7; D gene uncertain. Germline CDR1 is SEHNR and CDR2 is FQNEAQ (reference sequence). Trimming took off 2 bases at V and 3 bases at J, with 11 bases between the two ends. This CDR3 region has 14 residues.

V is TRBV19 and J is TRBJ1-1; no reliable D call. The V gene lost 6 bases and the J gene lost 3 bases, with 14 bases spanning the gap. The germline V gene has CDR1 LNHDA and CDR2 SQIVND (reference sequence). The CDR3 runs to 14 residues. The CDR3 nucleotides are TGTGCCAGTAGGTCCTTTTCGTCAGACACTGAAGCTTTCTTT. This codes for CASRSFSSDTEAFF.

This clone came up once. This chain uses TRBV6-5 with TRBJ1-1, with D unresolved. This CDR3 is built from 13 residues. The germline V and J ends were trimmed by 1 base and 5 bases, with 8 bases remaining between them. CDR1 MNHEY and CDR2 SVGAGI come from the germline V gene. The DNA of the CDR3 is TGTGCCAGCAGTTACTACGGGAGAACTGAAGCTTTCTTT. This translates into CASSYYGRTEAFF.

The V and J genes are TRBV27 and TRBJ2-7, with 10 nucleotides matching TRBD2. The CDR3 has 14 residues. J gave up 2 bases and V 3 bases, and 1 base lay outside the gene matches. Germline values: CDR1 MNHEY, CDR2 SMNVEV (reference sequence). CDR3 in amino acids: CASSFTSGTYEQYF. The CDR3 coding sequence is TGTGCCAGCAGTTTCACTAGCGGGACCTACGAGCAGTACTTC.

This chain connects TRBV7-3 to TRBJ2-2; D is uncertain. Trimming pared 7 bases from V and 4 bases from J, leaving 10 bases between. The CDR3 is 13 amino acids. Germline CDR1 SGHTA, CDR2 FQGTGA. CDR3 in amino acids: CASTLSGTGELFF. CDR3 nucleotides: TGTGCCAGCACCCTATCGGGCACCGGGGAGCTGTTTTTT. The full variable domain, rest sourced from reference TRBV7-3 and TRBJ2-2, is GAGVSQTPSNKVTEKGKYVELRCDPISGHTALYWYRQSLGQGPEFLIYFQGTGAADDSGLPNDRFFAVRPEGSVSTLKIQRTERGDSAVYLCASTLSGTGELFFGEGSRLTVL.

The chain uses TRBV9 and TRBJ2-7; D is perhaps TRBD2 (6 bases). The CDR3 extends over 14 amino acids. The germline CDR1 and CDR2 sequences are SGDLS and YYNGEE. V shed 3 bases and J shed 4 bases, with 14 bases lying between them. CDR3 loop: CASSEGLQVYEQYF. CDR3 in DNA: TGTGCCAGCAGCGAGGGACTTCAAGTTTACGAGCAGTACTTC.

The chain links TRBV27 to TRBJ1-1; TRBD1 aligns across 10 bases. The CDR3 spans 16 residues. Trimming removed 0 bases from V and 6 bases from J; junction bases left unmatched: 7. CDR1 MNHEY and CDR2 SMNVEV come from the germline V gene (reference sequence). CDR3 region: CASSLSGQGYYAEAFF. The CDR3 DNA reads TGTGCCAGCAGTTTATCGGGACAGGGGTATTACGCTGAAGCTTTCTTT.

This rearrangement joins TRBV6-5 to TRBJ1-2; a possible D gene is TRBD1 (5 bases). This CDR3 spans 13 amino acids. The V and J ends lost 5 bases and 4 bases respectively, with 11 bases between them. Germline V CDR1 and CDR2: MNHEY, SVGAGI. The CDR3 DNA follows: TGTGCCAGCAGTCGGACAACTCCCTATGGCTACACCTTC. It is translated as CASSRTTPYGYTF.

The chain employs TRBV11-2 and TRBJ2-3; D uncertain. Trimming left V 3 bases short and J 5 bases short, with 9 bases between. This CDR3 region has 13 residues. The germline V gene has CDR1 SGHAT and CDR2 FQNNGV. The CDR3 DNA reads TGTGCCAGCAGCTTTAAGCTAGGAGATACGCAGTATTTT. This encodes CASSFKLGDTQYF. Based on the CDR3 plus reference TRBV11-2 and TRBJ2-3, the full variable domain is EAGVAQSPRYKIIEKRQSVAFWCNPISGHATLYWYQQILGQGPKLLIQFQNNGVVDDSQLPKDRFSAERLKGVDSTLKIQPAKLEDSAVYLCASSFKLGDTQYFGPGTRLTVL.

This sequence joins TRBV27 and TRBJ1-1; D may be TRBD1 (6 bases). CDR1 and CDR2 (germline): MNHEY, SMNVEV (reference sequence). Trimming removed 4 bases from V and 4 bases from J, with 10 bases in between. CDR3 length: 13 amino acids. CDR3 amino acids: CASSSIQGTEAFF. The CDR3 DNA is TGTGCCAGCAGTTCGATACAGGGCACTGAAGCTTTCTTT.